This is a list of T cell receptor beta chains from one sample in a study of blood T cell repertoires in COVID-19. Using immunoSEQ multiplex PCR, the repertoire was profiled, and TCRdb retains in-frame clones only, with some absent. The top ten clones hold about 14% of a sample with approximately 35,000 clones, 75% to 85% of them seen once. The specimen was peripheral blood. Source of these receptors: a human donor in a cohort sampled during active COVID-19. The CDR3 runs from the conserved cysteine through the conserved F or W. D genes are given only for firm matches. The listing skips clone size in some rows; elsewhere it reads once, few, many or a size class.

abundance,d_gene,v_gene,j_gene,CDR3nt,CDR3aa
.,TRBD1,TRBV18,TRBJ2-7,TGTGCCAGCTCACGAGACAGGGTGGGGCCCTACGAGCAGTACTTC,CASSRDRVGPYEQYF
.,TRBD2,TRBV10-3,TRBJ2-1,TGTGCCATCAGTGAGAAAGTGGGACTAGCGGGGATTGAGCAGTTCTTC,CAISEKVGLAGIEQFF
.,TRBD1,TRBV10-3,TRBJ1-3,TGTGCCATCGGACAGGGGGAAGGAAACACCATATATTTT,CAIGQGEGNTIYF
.,.,TRBV4-1,TRBJ1-2,TGCGCCAGCAGCCAAGGAAAAGTAGACATTCGCTATGGCTACACCTTC,CASSQGKVDIRYGYTF
.,.,TRBV27,TRBJ1-5,TGTGCCAGCAGTTACAGTACGGGCAATCAGCCCCAGCATTTT,CASSYSTGNQPQHF
.,TRBD1,TRBV18,TRBJ2-7,TGTGCCAGCTCAAGACAGGGCTACGAGCAGTACTTC,CASSRQGYEQYF
.,.,TRBV5-1,TRBJ2-2,TGCGCCAGCAGCTTGGATTATGCTCGGGGCACCGGGGAGCTGTTTTTT,CASSLDYARGTGELFF
.,.,TRBV2,TRBJ1-4,TGTGCCAGCAGTGATGTCCGCGGCGGAAAAAAACTGTTTTTT,CASSDVRGGKKLFF
.,.,TRBV15,TRBJ2-5,TGTGCCACCAGTGTTTCGGGGCAAGAGACCCAGTACTTC,CATSVSGQETQYF
once,.,TRBV5-1,TRBJ1-2,TGCGCCAGCAGCTTGGGACAGTCTTATGGCTACACCTTC,CASSLGQSYGYTF
.,.,TRBV7-9,TRBJ1-1,TGTGCCAGCAGCTCAAGGGACACGAGGGGCACTGAAGCTTTCTTT,CASSSRDTRGTEAFF
.,TRBD1,TRBV13,TRBJ1-1,TGTGCCAGCAGCGTCGACAGGGGTGAGACTGAAGCTTTCTTT,CASSVDRGETEAFF
.,.,TRBV7-2,TRBJ2-1,TGTGCCAGCAGATTAGCCCCTAGCAGAGCCTGGGGTGAGCAGTTCTTC,CASRLAPSRAWGEQFF
.,.,TRBV28,TRBJ1-6,TGTGCCAGCAGTTCCCTGACACCTTCGACTTCACCCCTCCACTTT,CASSSLTPSTSPLHF
.,TRBD2,TRBV3-1/TRBV3-2,TRBJ2-1,TGTGCCAGCAGCCACCCCGGACGGGACTTCAGCGGGGGGAACTACAATGAGCAGTTCTTC,CASSHPGRDFSGGNYNEQFF
few,TRBD2,TRBV9,TRBJ2-3,TGTGCCAGCAGCGTAGGGTTAGCGGGGTCTAGCACAGATACGCAGTATTTT,CASSVGLAGSSTDTQYF
.,.,TRBV5-4,TRBJ2-3,TGTGCCAGCAGCCCGCGCGGGGTAGGGGCAGATACGCAGTATTTT,CASSPRGVGADTQYF
.,.,TRBV7-9,TRBJ2-7,TGTGCCAGCAGCTTAGGCCCCGGCTACGAGCAGTACTTC,CASSLGPGYEQYF
.,.,TRBV28,TRBJ2-1,TGTGCCAGCAGGCCTCCCGGGGAAAACAATGAGCAGTTCTTC,CASRPPGENNEQFF
.,TRBD2,TRBV12-5,TRBJ2-2,TGTGCTAGTGGTTTATTTAGCGGGGGGACCGGGGAGCTGTTTTTT,CASGLFSGGTGELFF
.,.,TRBV27,TRBJ1-1,TGTGCCAGCAGTGTGACAGTCGGTTCGGCTGAAGCTTTCTTT,CASSVTVGSAEAFF
.,TRBD1,TRBV19,TRBJ1-2,TGTGCCAGTAGTACCCGGACAGGGTTGGCTGGCTACACCTTC,CASSTRTGLAGYTF
.,TRBD1,TRBV11-2,TRBJ2-1,TGTGCCAGCAGCTTAGAGGTAGGGGGCTATGAGCAGTTCTTC,CASSLEVGGYEQFF
.,.,TRBV11-3,TRBJ2-1,TGTGCCAGCAGCCGAGGACAGACCTACAATGAGCAGTTCTTC,CASSRGQTYNEQFF
.,TRBD2,TRBV19,TRBJ2-1,TGTGCCACCGGGGGGATTACCCATGAGCAGTTCTTC,CATGGITHEQFF
.,TRBD1,TRBV6-5,TRBJ2-7,TGTGCCAGCAGTTTCAGGGACAGGGGGCTCTACGAGCAGTACTTC,CASSFRDRGLYEQYF
.,.,TRBV20-1,TRBJ1-2,TGCAGTGCTAGAGTAAGCCGCTACACCTTC,CSARVSRYTF
.,TRBD2,TRBV5-6,TRBJ2-5,TGTGCCAGCAGCTCGGGGGGGTGGCAAGAGACCCAGTACTTC,CASSSGGWQETQYF
.,.,TRBV4-2,TRBJ2-5,TGTGCCAGCGGCCGGGACTACCAAGAGACCCAGTACTTC,CASGRDYQETQYF
once,TRBD1,TRBV5-1,TRBJ2-1,TGCGCCAGCAGCTATGGACAGGGGGCAAACAATGAGCAGTTCTTC,CASSYGQGANNEQFF
.,TRBD2,TRBV27,TRBJ2-1,TGTGCCAGCAGTTTCGGACTAGCGGTATCCTACAATGAGCAGTTCTTC,CASSFGLAVSYNEQFF
few,.,TRBV13,TRBJ2-7,TGTGCCAGCAGCTCAAGATTGGACAGATACGAGCAGTACTTC,CASSSRLDRYEQYF
.,.,TRBV4-1,TRBJ2-7,TGCGCCAGCAGCCAAGGACCCGGGGAAGCCTACGAGCAGTACTTC,CASSQGPGEAYEQYF
.,TRBD1,TRBV18,TRBJ1-6,TGTGCCAGCTCACAGCAGGGGGCCTATAATTCACCCCTCCACTTT,CASSQQGAYNSPLHF
.,.,TRBV20-1,TRBJ2-3,TGCAGTGCTAGTATGGGACTGGCGATCAGCACAGATACGCAGTATTTT,CSASMGLAISTDTQYF
.,TRBD1,TRBV10-3,TRBJ1-1,TGTGCCATCAGCCCCGGGACAGGGATTACTGAAGCTTTCTTT,CAISPGTGITEAFF
.,TRBD1,TRBV7-2,TRBJ2-7,TGTGCCAGCAGCCCTGGACAGGGGAGGGAGCAGTACTTC,CASSPGQGREQYF
.,.,TRBV7-2,TRBJ2-7,TGTGCCAGCAGCTTAGTGGCTTACGAGCAGTACTTC,CASSLVAYEQYF
.,TRBD1,TRBV4-2,TRBJ2-2,TGTGCCAGCAGCCAAACTGGACAGGGAGGCGGGGAGCTGTTTTTT,CASSQTGQGGGELFF
.,.,TRBV7-8,TRBJ1-5,TGTGCCAGCAGCTTAGGCAGGGTAGGCCAGCCCCAGCATTTT,CASSLGRVGQPQHF
.,.,TRBV7-9,TRBJ2-7,TGTGCCAGCAGCAGGGACACGCACGAGCAGTACTTC,CASSRDTHEQYF
.,.,TRBV6-6,TRBJ1-5,TGTGCCAGCACCCGGAGCAATCAGCCCCAGCATTTT,CASTRSNQPQHF
.,TRBD2,TRBV6-1,TRBJ2-5,TGTGCCAGCAGTGAAGCGCTTCAGAGCGGGGGTGTCGAGACCCAGTACTTC,CASSEALQSGGVETQYF
.,.,TRBV29-1,TRBJ2-1,TGCAGCGTTAGGACAGACTACAATGAGCAGTTCTTC,CSVRTDYNEQFF
.,.,TRBV25-1,TRBJ1-2,TGTGCCAGCAGTGAATATGGGAGGGGCTACACCTTC,CASSEYGRGYTF
.,.,TRBV21-1,TRBJ2-7,TGTGCCAGCAGCAAAGACAGGGCATCCTACGAGCAGTACTTC,CASSKDRASYEQYF
.,.,TRBV20-1,TRBJ2-1,TGCAGTGCTTACACCAATGAGCAGTTCTTC,CSAYTNEQFF
.,.,TRBV7-9,TRBJ2-7,TGTGCCAGCAGCTTCGGTGCCTACGAGCAGTACTTC,CASSFGAYEQYF